The 26 T cell receptor beta chains below were found in one sample sequenced in a study of blood T cell repertoires in COVID-19. Here immunoSEQ multiplex PCR was the method, and the copy in TCRdb shows in-frame clones only, minus some. There are about 220,000 clones in the sample; approximately 80% occur only once, and 9.7% lies in the top ten. Sample: peripheral blood. The receptor set was obtained from a man aged 45-60 years with active or convalescent COVID-19.

This chain uses TRBV7-9 with TRBJ1-2; D perhaps matches TRBD1 (6 bases). The CDR3 has 12 amino acids. The germline CDR1 and CDR2 sequences are SEHNR and FQNEAQ (reference sequence). V lost 7 bases and J 7 bases, leaving 13 bases between the germline ends. The DNA for the CDR3 is TGTGCCAGCAAGGACGGGGGGCTTGGCTACACCTTC. Amino acid sequence: CASKDGGLGYTF. Full variable domain (remainder filled in from reference TRBV7-9 and TRBJ1-2): DTGVSQNPRHKITKRGQNVTFRCDPISEHNRLYWYRQTLGQGPEFLTYFQNEAQLEKSRLLSDRFSAERPKGSFSTLEIQRTEQGDSAMYLCASKDGGLGYTFGSGTRLTVV.

The chain links TRBV19 to TRBJ1-1; 7 bases agree with TRBD1. J lost 4 bases, V lost 1 base, and 6 bases had no gene match. Germline CDR1 and CDR2: LNHDA and SQIVND (reference sequence). CDR3 length: 15 residues. In DNA, the CDR3 is TGTGCCAGTAGTATAGCTGGGACAGAAGCCACTGAAGCTTTCTTT. Its translation is CASSIAGTEATEAFF.

This clone came up once. V is TRBV19 and J is TRBJ2-1; D perhaps matches TRBD1 (5 bases). With 3 bases removed from V and 3 bases from J, the gap between germline ends came to 6 bases. This CDR3 has 13 amino acids. CDR1 and CDR2 (germline): LNHDA, SQIVND (reference sequence). The CDR3 reads CASSMTDYNEQFF. CDR3 in DNA: TGTGCCAGTAGTATGACAGACTACAATGAGCAGTTCTTC.

The chain carries TRBV23-1 and TRBJ1-5, with D possibly matching TRBD1 (5 bases). TRBV23-1 is flagged as an ORF with uncertain function. The CDR3 is made up of 19 amino acids. V lost 6 bases to trimming and J lost 2 bases, with 26 bases between them. CDR3 amino acids: CASSPKPRQPAAGNQPQHF. The CDR3 bases are TGCGCCAGCAGCCCGAAACCTAGACAGCCGGCTGCGGGCAATCAGCCCCAGCATTTT.

The rearrangement uses TRBV5-5 and TRBJ2-5; 12 bases agree with TRBD2. The J segment lost 3 bases and the V segment lost 5 bases, leaving 14 bases of the junction unmatched. CDR1 SGHKS and CDR2 YYEKEE come from the germline V gene (reference sequence). CDR3 length equals 18 residues. In DNA form, the CDR3 reads TGTGCCAGCAGACAAGCCACAAGGACTAGCGGGGAAAAAGAGACCCAGTACTTC. Its translation is CASRQATRTSGEKETQYF.

The chain carries TRBV15 and TRBJ1-2, with 8 bases that match TRBD1. V shed 3 bases, J shed 0 bases, and the junction held 9 bases outside the gene matches. Germline CDR1 LNHNV, CDR2 YYDKDF (reference sequence). This CDR3 contains 17 residues. The CDR3 DNA reads TGTGCCACCAGCAGCCACGGGACAGGAATCTCTAACTATGGCTACACCTTC. It specifies CATSSHGTGISNYGYTF. Together with reference TRBV15 and TRBJ1-2, the CDR3 gives the full variable domain: DAMVIQNPRYQVTQFGKPVTLSCSQTLNHNVMYWYQQKSSQAPKLLFHYYDKDFNNEADTPDNFQSRRPNTSFCFLDIRSPGLGDTAMYLCATSSHGTGISNYGYTFGSGTRLTVV.

The genes are TRBV6-5 and TRBJ1-2; D is uncertain. The CDR3 extends over 11 amino acids. Germline V gene lookup returns CDR1 MNHEY and CDR2 SVGAGI. The V end lost 2 bases, the J end lost 9 bases, and 7 bases lay between the germline ends. Written as DNA, the CDR3 is TGTGCCAGCAGTTACCTTAATAGCTACACCTTC. Protein sequence: CASSYLNSYTF.

J is TRBJ1-2 and V is TRBV3-1 (or the pseudogene TRBV3-2); a possible D gene is TRBD1 (5 bases). The CDR3 spans 16 residues. Germline values: CDR1 LGHDT, CDR2 YNNKEL (reference sequence). With 5 bases removed from V and 5 bases from J, the gap between germline ends came to 21 bases. CDR3 DNA: TGTGCCAGCAGCGCCTCCCCCTCCAGGGAGGAGTATGGCTACACCTTC. Translated, it gives CASSASPSREEYGYTF.

Points on this clone: This same CDR3 is encoded by further DNA sequences in the sample. V usage is TRBV9 and J usage is TRBJ2-1; D is unclear. The CDR3 is 15 residues long. Deletions cut 0 bases from V and 0 bases from J, with 7 bases between. Germline-derived CDR1 and CDR2 are SGDLS and YYNGEE. The CDR3 reads CASSVATGSYNEQFF. DNA of the CDR3: TGTGCCAGCAGCGTAGCCACGGGCTCCTACAATGAGCAGTTCTTC. Combining the CDR3 with reference TRBV9 and TRBJ2-1 gives the whole variable domain DSGVTQTPKHLITATGQRVTLRCSPRSGDLSVYWYQQSLDQGLQFLIQYYNGEERAKGNILERFSAQQFPDLHSELNLSSLELGDSALYFCASSVATGSYNEQFFGPGTRLTVL.

The CDR3 sequence: CASSPRTGEYYSPLHF. Here the CDR3 DNA reads TGCGCCAGCAGCCCTAGGACAGGGGAGTATTATTCACCCCTCCACTTT. The V and J genes are TRBV5-1 and TRBJ1-6; 9 bases are shared with TRBD1. CDR1 is SGHRS, CDR2 YFSETQ, per germline. After removal of 4 bases from V and 8 bases from J, the junction contained 10 bases not matched to a gene. This CDR3 has 16 residues.

This rearrangement joins TRBV7-9 to TRBJ1-2; possible D gene TRBD1, 5 bases. The CDR3 loop spans 13 amino acids. Germline-derived CDR1 and CDR2 are SEHNR and FQNEAQ (reference sequence). Trimming pared 3 bases from V and 2 bases from J, leaving 7 bases between. The CDR3 DNA is TGTGCCAGCAGCTTCGGGGGAAACTATGGCTACACCTTC. This translates into CASSFGGNYGYTF.

J is TRBJ2-3 and V is TRBV21-1; the D segment call TRBD1 is taken from the table without a DNA check. TRBV21-1 is flagged as a pseudogene. CDR3 length: 18 amino acids. The CDR3 is CASSKTDRTDISTDTQYF. The CDR3 coding sequence is TGTGCCAGCAGCAAAACCGACAGGACGGATATTAGCACAGATACGCAGTATTTT.

The chain uses TRBV5-4 and TRBJ2-3, with 7 bases aligning to TRBD1. The V gene's germline CDR1 is SGHNT and CDR2 YYREEE (reference sequence). Unmatched junction bases numbered 4, after V lost 5 bases and J lost 4 bases. This CDR3 is 13 amino acids long. The CDR3 spells CASRLQGSDTQYF. CDR3 nucleotides: TGTGCCAGCAGATTACAGGGGTCAGATACGCAGTATTTT.

About this clone itself: Other DNA sequences of this sample code for an identical CDR3. The chain has TRBV7-2 and TRBJ1-2, with 7 positions matching TRBD1. After removal of 8 bases from V and 8 bases from J, the junction contained 11 bases not matched to a gene. This CDR3 is 13 amino acids long. Germline assignment: CDR1 SGHTA and CDR2 FQGNSA. The CDR3 reads CASLGRQGGGYTF. In DNA, the CDR3 is TGTGCCAGCCTTGGGAGGCAGGGGGGCGGCTACACCTTC.

This sequence joins TRBV9 and TRBJ2-1; D is uncertain. Trimming pared 2 bases from V and 8 bases from J, leaving 11 bases between. CDR3 length equals 13 residues. CDR1 is SGDLS and CDR2 is YYNGEE in the germline V gene. CDR3 residues: CASSVGSRDEQFF. The CDR3 coding sequence is TGTGCCAGCAGCGTCGGTAGCCGCGATGAGCAGTTCTTC.

The rearrangement joins TRBV19 to TRBJ2-7, with D perhaps matching TRBD1 (6 bases). Germline-derived CDR1 and CDR2 are LNHDA and SQIVND (reference sequence). With 7 bases removed from V and 3 bases from J, the gap between germline ends came to 19 bases. The CDR3 sequence is 15 residues long. The CDR3 reads CASNRDMGWLYEQYV. The CDR3 DNA follows: TGTGCCAGTAACCGGGACATGGGGTGGCTCTACGAGCAGTACGTC.

This chain links TRBV28 with TRBJ2-4, with 8 bases matching TRBD2. V shed 3 bases and J 3 bases; nucleotides not matched to a gene: 7. This CDR3 comprises 16 residues. CDR1 and CDR2 (germline): MDHEN, SYDVKM. CDR3 in amino acids: CASSFSGLVVKNIQYF. The CDR3 DNA follows: TGTGCCAGCAGTTTCTCGGGACTAGTAGTCAAAAACATTCAGTACTTC. The full variable domain, rest sourced from reference TRBV28 and TRBJ2-4, is DVKVTQSSRYLVKRTGEKVFLECVQDMDHENMFWYRQDPGLGLRLIYFSYDVKMKEKGDIPEGYSVSREKKERFSLILESASTNQTSMYLCASSFSGLVVKNIQYFGAGTRLSVL.

This chain uses TRBV3-1 (or the pseudogene TRBV3-2) with TRBJ1-2; 8 bases line up with TRBD1. After removal of 4 bases from V and 10 bases from J, the junction contained 5 bases not matched to a gene. CDR1 and CDR2 (germline): LGHDT, YNNKEL (reference sequence). CDR3 length: 12 amino acids. The CDR3 loop is CASSPGQGHYTF. CDR3 DNA: TGTGCCAGCAGCCCAGGACAGGGCCACTACACCTTC.

This clone was counted a few times. The genes are TRBV27 and TRBJ1-1, with 7 bases fitting TRBD1. The CDR3 length is 12 residues. The junction had 5 bases not matched to a gene; V was cut back by 5 bases and J by 8 bases. In germline, CDR1 is MNHEY, CDR2 SMNVEV (reference sequence). The CDR3 nucleotides are TGTGCCAGCAGTGCCGAACAGGGGGAAGCTTTCTTT. Translating it yields CASSAEQGEAFF.

This clone was detected once. This chain connects TRBV2 to TRBJ1-5, with 7 bases that match TRBD1. Trimming removed 8 bases from V and 2 bases from J; junction bases left unmatched: 3. Germline V CDR1 and CDR2: SNHLY, FYNNEI. The CDR3 runs to 13 residues. CDR3 amino acids: CASGGTGNQPQHF. DNA of the CDR3: TGTGCCAGCGGGGGGACAGGCAATCAGCCCCAGCATTTT.

The rearrangement joins TRBV27 to TRBJ2-3, with D maybe TRBD1 (5 bases). V was cut by 3 bases and J by 2 bases, with 12 bases left in between. Per germline, CDR1 MNHEY and CDR2 SMNVEV (reference sequence). This CDR3 has 15 residues. CDR3 nucleotides: TGTGCCAGCAGTTTGGGCGACAGCATCACAGATACGCAGTATTTT. Protein sequence: CASSLGDSITDTQYF.

The chain recombines TRBV7-2 with TRBJ1-5; tentatively, D is TRBD1 (5 bases). Germline values: CDR1 SGHTA, CDR2 FQGNSA. CDR3 size: 14 residues. V lost 2 bases to trimming and J lost 5 bases, with 10 bases between them. CDR3 sequence: CASSLKLGDQPQHF. CDR3 nucleotide sequence: TGTGCCAGCAGCTTAAAATTAGGGGATCAGCCCCAGCATTTT.

V usage is TRBV4-3 and J usage is TRBJ2-5; the match to TRBD1 covers 8 bases. Germline lookup yields CDR1 LGHNA and CDR2 YSLEER. J gave up 5 bases and V 3 bases, and 8 bases lay outside the gene matches. The CDR3 has 15 amino acids. As DNA, the CDR3 is TGCGCCAGCAGCCAGCTGACAGGGGTTGGGGAGACCCAGTACTTC. This codes for CASSQLTGVGETQYF.

This clone came up a few times. The rearrangement uses TRBV12-3 or TRBV12-4 and TRBJ1-2; 8 bases align to TRBD1. CDR3 length equals 13 residues. The trim removed 6 bases at V and 8 bases at J, leaving 8 bases unmatched. DNA for the CDR3: TGTGCCAGCAGCCCGGGACAGGATATCGGCTACACCTTC. This translates into CASSPGQDIGYTF.

The rearrangement uses TRBV3-1 (or the pseudogene TRBV3-2) and TRBJ2-7, with TRBD2 matching over 7 bases. V lost 4 bases to trimming and J lost 12 bases; unmatched junction nucleotides: 12. From germline, CDR1 is LGHDT and CDR2 YNNKEL (reference sequence). The CDR3 is 13 amino acids. The CDR3 region is CASSPPSGGRSYF. Here the CDR3 DNA reads TGTGCCAGCAGCCCCCCTTCGGGCGGGAGATCGTACTTC.

The chain couples TRBV5-1 to TRBJ2-2; no firm D call. Trimming removed 4 bases at V and 0 bases at J, with 10 bases between. Germline V CDR1 and CDR2: SGHRS, YFSETQ. This CDR3 comprises 15 residues. The CDR3 loop is CASSQQWANTGELFF. CDR3 sequence (DNA): TGCGCCAGCAGCCAACAGTGGGCGAACACCGGGGAGCTGTTTTTT.